The 9 T cell receptor beta chains below all came from one sample that was sequenced in a study of T cell repertoires in cytomegalovirus infection. TCRdb re-analysed the reads in MiXCR, keeping a single row per CDR3 protein. The repertoire includes fewer than 650,000 distinct CDR3 sequences, under 45% of them detected once, and 40% to 60% sits in the top ten. Their specific antigens are unknown. The specimen was cultured PBMCs, collected from culture after CMV antigen stimulation. These receptors were obtained from a human donor in good health (CMV status not recorded). Some clones in this sample may be carry-over from other donors' samples.

This clonotype was detected a few times. CDR3 DNA sequence: TGTGCCAGCAGGTCCGGGACTAGGGGTTTCGATACGCAGTATTTT. Translation: CASRSGTRGFDTQYF. The chain carries TRBV11-2 and TRBJ2-3, with 8 bases aligning to TRBD2. The CDR3 has 15 residues. Germline trimming cut 6 bases from V and 6 bases from J; bases unmatched to any gene: 11. Germline V gene lookup returns CDR1 SGHAT and CDR2 FQNNGV. The full variable domain, with the rest looked up from reference TRBV11-2 and TRBJ2-3, is EAGVAQSPRYKIIEKRQSVAFWCNPISGHATLYWYQQILGQGPKLLIQFQNNGVVDDSQLPKDRFSAERLKGVDSTLKIQPAKLEDSAVYLCASRSGTRGFDTQYFGPGTRLTVL.

This clonotype was seen once. The CDR3 DNA is TGTGCCAGCAGCCGTATAAACACACCCGCGACAGGGGAGCTGTTTTTT. Amino acid sequence: CASSRINTPATGELFF. This sequence joins TRBV5-3 and TRBJ2-2; D uncertain. TRBV5-3 is annotated as an ORF whose role is uncertain. This CDR3 spans 16 amino acids. Trimming cost V 8 bases and J 8 bases, with 25 bases left between them.

The gene calls are TRBV18 and TRBJ2-3; 7 nucleotides match TRBD2. This CDR3 has 18 residues. Germline lookup yields CDR1 KGHSH and CDR2 LQKENI. The V and J ends lost 0 bases and 10 bases, in that order; junction bases with no gene match: 19. CDR3 coding DNA: TGTGCCAGCTCACCACCCAAGCCTCCCGGGACGGGAGGTTATGCGCAGTATTTT. Translation gives CASSPPKPPGTGGYAQYF.

Only a few counts were recorded for this clonotype. The rearrangement joins TRBV6-8 to TRBJ2-5; 12 bases map to TRBD2. Losses at the gene ends were 10 bases for V and 4 bases for J; bases not matched to a gene: 7. The CDR3 loop spans 14 amino acids. Germline V gene lookup returns CDR1 MNHGY and CDR2 SAAAGT. In DNA, the CDR3 is TGTGCCATTCGACTAGCGGGGGAAGGAGAGACCCAGTACTTC. It encodes CAIRLAGEGETQYF.

The rearrangement joins TRBV6-2 or TRBV6-3 to TRBJ2-1; 8 bases fit TRBD2. There are 14 residues in the CDR3. Germline CDR1 is MNHEY and CDR2 is SVGEGT. With V trimmed by 5 bases and J by 4 bases, 4 bases remained unmatched. CDR3 amino acids: CASSGRLAYNEQFF. The CDR3 DNA follows: TGTGCCAGCAGTGGGCGACTAGCGTACAATGAGCAGTTCTTC.

This clonotype has only a few counts. The gene calls are TRBV6-1 and TRBJ2-2; 8 nucleotides agree with TRBD1. CDR1 MNHNS and CDR2 SASEGT come from the germline V gene. V was pared by 4 bases and J by 10 bases, with 2 bases of the junction left unmatched. This CDR3 region has 12 residues. This chain's CDR3 is CASSGTGTELFF. Here the CDR3 DNA reads TGTGCCAGCAGTGGGACAGGGACGGAGCTGTTTTTT.

The gene calls are TRBV7-9 and TRBJ1-4; D uncertain. V gave up 4 bases and J gave up 7 bases, with 25 bases separating them. The length of the CDR3 is 18 residues. The germline V gene encodes CDR1 SEHNR and CDR2 FQNEAQ (reference sequence). CDR3 sequence: CASSSPTTPGALSEKLFF. CDR3 DNA: TGTGCCAGCAGCTCGCCGACGACGCCCGGAGCGCTTAGTGAAAAACTGTTTTTT. Full variable domain (outside the CDR3, taken from reference TRBV7-9 and TRBJ1-4): DTGVSQNPRHKITKRGQNVTFRCDPISEHNRLYWYRQTLGQGPEFLTYFQNEAQLEKSRLLSDRFSAERPKGSFSTLEIQRTEQGDSAMYLCASSSPTTPGALSEKLFFGSGTQLSVL.

The chain uses TRBV27 and TRBJ2-1, with 10 bases that match TRBD2. V gave up 3 bases and J gave up 7 bases; unmatched junction bases: 6. CDR1 is MNHEY, CDR2 SMNVEV, per germline (reference sequence). The CDR3 spans 15 residues. The CDR3 here is CASSLDSGGWNEQFF. The CDR3, as DNA: TGTGCCAGCAGTTTGGATAGCGGGGGGTGGAATGAGCAGTTCTTC.

This sequence joins TRBV5-6 and TRBJ2-3; 11 positions match TRBD2. The CDR3 is 15 residues long. From germline, CDR1 is SGHDT and CDR2 YYEEEE. The J segment lost 4 bases and the V segment lost 2 bases, leaving 3 bases of the junction unmatched. The CDR3 protein is CASSFLAGGADTQYF. As DNA, the CDR3 is TGTGCCAGCAGCTTTTTAGCGGGAGGGGCAGATACGCAGTATTTT.